A selection of T cell receptor beta chains follows, all from one sample in a study of tumor-infiltrating lymphocytes in primary liver carcinoma. MiXCR was run by TCRdb on the multiplex PCR reads, yielding one entry per CDR3 protein. The sample includes 90,000 to 150,000 distinct CDR3 sequences, approximately 71% seen only once; the top ten take 8.1%. Sequences were obtained from tumor-adjacent normal liver tissue. The receptors here all came from a woman aged 60 to 75 with primary liver carcinoma and hepatitis B virus infection. The CDR3 runs from the conserved cysteine through the conserved F or W. The D gene is left open where the match is weak.

j_gene: TRBJ2-3
d_gene: .
v_gene: TRBV6-5
CDR3aa: CASSYSAGSTDTQYF

j_gene: TRBJ1-4
d_gene: .
v_gene: TRBV4-1
CDR3aa: CASSQEDQYEKLLF

j_gene: TRBJ2-7
d_gene: .
v_gene: TRBV5-4
CDR3aa: CASSLSDSGVCYEQYF

j_gene: TRBJ2-2
d_gene: .
v_gene: TRBV5-1
CDR3aa: CASRLGHGANTGELFF

j_gene: TRBJ2-3
d_gene: TRBD2
v_gene: TRBV11-2
CDR3aa: CASSTKREPLRADTQYF

j_gene: TRBJ2-1
d_gene: TRBD1
v_gene: TRBV2
CDR3aa: CAGSDEVDRGQFF

j_gene: TRBJ2-5
d_gene: TRBD2
v_gene: TRBV4-1
CDR3aa: CASSPGTIQETQYF

j_gene: TRBJ1-3
d_gene: .
v_gene: TRBV6-5
CDR3aa: CASSYASHGNTIYF

j_gene: TRBJ1-6
d_gene: .
v_gene: TRBV10-2
CDR3aa: CASSPDRSYNSPPHF

j_gene: TRBJ2-3
d_gene: .
v_gene: TRBV2
CDR3aa: CATQRERLSTDTQYF

j_gene: TRBJ2-1
d_gene: TRBD2
v_gene: TRBV11-2
CDR3aa: CPSSWTSGAEQSF